This T cell receptor beta chain was recorded in a study of metastatic and nonmetastatic thyroid tumors (dated by TCRdb to the early 2020s). With respect to the entire study: For patients with malignant and with benign thyroid disease, the researchers compared repertoires between peripheral blood samples and tumor or nodule tissue samples.

No patient had received any treatment before thyroid surgery. The study retrospectively analysed patient clinical samples collected from about 2012 to 2018 using T-cell receptor beta sequencing. To prepare the library, PCR was applied. The sequencer was an Illumina HiSeq 4000. High-throughput sequencing was used to profile the CDR3 region of the TCR beta-chain in every patient. Processing in the source paper ran as follows. The researchers built a classifier to tell apart papillary thyroid cancer patients with distant metastasis, based on CDR3 differences among clinicopathological groups. The Shannon index was used to assess repertoire diversity, and the Morisita-Horn index was used to assess tumor-blood repertoire similarity. The public sequencing data were trimmed at Q25 with fastp and processed into clonotypes with MiXCR by TCRdb, which kept only in-frame beta chains. TCRdb's processing, not the authors', yielded these V and J calls. The sample profile shows roughly 93,000 clones; roughly 13% of them were found once. The top ten clones comprise about 10% of the sample.

This clone was recorded at least ten times. Its antigen target is currently unknown. Base quality data are lacking; no much larger clone is found one base away. What the study reported, not specific to this receptor: In both blood and tumor samples, TCR beta diversity was reported to be significantly higher in malignant tumors than in benign nodules.

V trim: 4 bases; J trim: 2 bases; unmatched bases: 5. Including the terminal cysteine and phenylalanine, the CDR3 comprises 15 residues. The sequence is cut down to CDR3 DNA, 45 bases in frame from base 1. The germline V gene (reference sequence) specifies LNHDA as CDR1 and SQIVND as CDR2. The clonotype was recovered from a female donor with papillary thyroid cancer or a benign thyroid nodule (not recorded which). Some clones in this sample may be carry-over from other donors' samples. The chain was built from TRBV19 and TRBJ1-5, with 7 junctional bases fitting TRBD1. The sequenced sample consisted of blood. The CDR3 reads as follows: CASSRQGFGNQPQHF. In nucleotide form, the sequence is TGTGCCAGTAGTAGACAGGGCTTCGGCAATCAGCCCCAGCATTTT.